Only a few counts were recorded for the clone carrying this TCR beta chain. As yet, its antigen is unknown. This entry is derived from a study of spatial heterogeneity in lung cancer. TCRdb reprocessed the 5' RACE reads via MiXCR and lists one record per CDR3 protein. Among 8,000 to 9,500 distinct CDR3 sequences listed, about 2.9% were seen once. This CDR3 is 14 amino acids long. Trimming took 2 bases from V and 8 from J, leaving 12 bases between them. Time point described: sample taken at primary tumor resection. Samples were donated by 72 untreated early-stage non-small cell lung cancer patients. Whole RNA was taken from tumor, nontumor lung or frozen PBMC; it was then sequenced unsorted. Study findings and constraints: Coverage was estimated at around 7% of tumor T cells for alpha chains and 13% for beta chains. Ubiquitous nonsynonymous mutations were tracked by counts of ubiquitous expanded TCRs, and regional ones by counts of regional expanded TCRs. For expanded intratumoral alpha and beta TCRs, counts tracked tumor mutation counts.

Sequences were derived from lung tumor tissue, sampled at surgery. The chain has TRBV12-3 or TRBV12-4 and TRBJ1-4, with D tentatively TRBD1 (6 bases). The sequence came from a male donor with early-stage non-small cell lung cancer. CDR3 loop: CASSLQGPREKLFF. The CDR3 DNA reads TGTGCCAGCAGTTTACAGGGGCCACGGGAAAAACTGTTTTTT.